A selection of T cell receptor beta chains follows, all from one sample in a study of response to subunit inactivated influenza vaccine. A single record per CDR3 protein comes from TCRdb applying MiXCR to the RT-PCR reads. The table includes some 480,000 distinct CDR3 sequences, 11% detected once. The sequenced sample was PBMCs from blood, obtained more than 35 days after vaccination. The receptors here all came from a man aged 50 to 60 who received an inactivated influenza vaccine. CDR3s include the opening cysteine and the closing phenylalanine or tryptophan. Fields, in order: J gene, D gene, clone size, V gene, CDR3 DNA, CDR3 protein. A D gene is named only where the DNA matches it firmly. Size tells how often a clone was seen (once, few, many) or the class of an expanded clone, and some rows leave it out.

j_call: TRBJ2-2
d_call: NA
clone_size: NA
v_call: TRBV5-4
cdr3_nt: TGTGCCAGCAACCCTACAGGGCCCACCGGGGAGCTGTTTTTT
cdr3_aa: CASNPTGPTGELFF

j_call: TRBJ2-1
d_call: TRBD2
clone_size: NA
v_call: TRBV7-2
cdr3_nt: TGTGCCAGCAGCTTAGGGGGGCTAGCGGGGAATGAGCAGTTCTTC
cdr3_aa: CASSLGGLAGNEQFF

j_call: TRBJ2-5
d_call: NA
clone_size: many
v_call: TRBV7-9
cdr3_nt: TGTGCCAGCAGCTCCCTAGGAAGGGCCCGGGCCCAAGAGACCCAGTACTTC
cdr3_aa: CASSSLGRARAQETQYF

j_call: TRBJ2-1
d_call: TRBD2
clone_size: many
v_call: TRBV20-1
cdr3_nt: TGCAGTGCTTGGGTAGCGGGGGCCCGCAATGAGCAGTTCTTC
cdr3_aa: CSAWVAGARNEQFF

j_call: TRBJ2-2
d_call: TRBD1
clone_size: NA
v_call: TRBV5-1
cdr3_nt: TGCGCCAGCAGGACAGGGGGCTTCACCGGGGAGCTGTTTTTT
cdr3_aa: CASRTGGFTGELFF

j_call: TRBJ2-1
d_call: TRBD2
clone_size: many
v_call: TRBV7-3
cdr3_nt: TGTGCCAGCAGCTTTGCTAGCGGAGGCTACAATGAGCAGTTCTTC
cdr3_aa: CASSFASGGYNEQFF

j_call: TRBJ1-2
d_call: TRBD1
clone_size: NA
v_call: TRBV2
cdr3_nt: TGTGCCACCCGGACAGGGGCGAACTATGGCTACACCTTC
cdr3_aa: CATRTGANYGYTF

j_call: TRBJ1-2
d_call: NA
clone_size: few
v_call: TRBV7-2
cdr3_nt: TGTGCCAGCGGAAAGGTTGGGGAACCCTATGGCTACACCTTC
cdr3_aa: CASGKVGEPYGYTF

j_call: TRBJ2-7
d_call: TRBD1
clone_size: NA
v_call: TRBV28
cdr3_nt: TGTGCCAGCAGGGCTACAGGGGTTAGCTCCTACGAGCAGTACTTC
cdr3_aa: CASRATGVSSYEQYF

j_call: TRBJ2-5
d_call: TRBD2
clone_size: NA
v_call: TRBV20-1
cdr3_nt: TGCAGTGCTAGCCAGACTAGCGGGGGGGCCTGGGAGACCCAGTACTTC
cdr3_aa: CSASQTSGGAWETQYF

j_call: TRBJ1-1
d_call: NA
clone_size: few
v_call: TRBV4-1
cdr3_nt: TGCGCCAGCAGCCGGGGGAGCACTGAAGCTTTCTTT
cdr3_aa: CASSRGSTEAFF

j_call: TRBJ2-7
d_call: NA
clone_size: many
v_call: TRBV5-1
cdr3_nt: TGCGCCAGCAGCTTGGTACCAGAGGTGCCCTACGAGCAGTACTTC
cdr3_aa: CASSLVPEVPYEQYF

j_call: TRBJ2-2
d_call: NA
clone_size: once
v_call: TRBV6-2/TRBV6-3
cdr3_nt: TGTGCCAGCAGTTACCCCCATCTGAGCTCCGGGGAGCTGTTTTTT
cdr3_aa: CASSYPHLSSGELFF

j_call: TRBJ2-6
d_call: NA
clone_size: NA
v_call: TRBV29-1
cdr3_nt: TGCAGCGTTGAACTTCCCGTGGTTGGGGCCAACGTCCTGACTTTC
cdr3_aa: CSVELPVVGANVLTF

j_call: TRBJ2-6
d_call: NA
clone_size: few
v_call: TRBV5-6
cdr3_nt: TGTGCCAGCAGCTGGGGTTCTCGTTCTGGGGCCAACGTCCTGACTTTC
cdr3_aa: CASSWGSRSGANVLTF

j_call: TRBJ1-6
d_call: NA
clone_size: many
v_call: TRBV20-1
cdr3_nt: TGCAGTGCAAACAACAGGGATGCGTGGGTTTCACCCCTCCACTTT
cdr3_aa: CSANNRDAWVSPLHF

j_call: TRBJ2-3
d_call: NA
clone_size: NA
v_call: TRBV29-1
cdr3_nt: TGCAGCGTTGAAGGCGGGGAGTCGAGAACAGATACGCAGTATTTT
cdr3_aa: CSVEGGESRTDTQYF

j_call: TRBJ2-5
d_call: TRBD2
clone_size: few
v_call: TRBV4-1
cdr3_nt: TGCGCCAGCAGGGGCGGTAGAGGCGGGGGGCGGGAGACCCAGTACTTC
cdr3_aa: CASRGGRGGGRETQYF

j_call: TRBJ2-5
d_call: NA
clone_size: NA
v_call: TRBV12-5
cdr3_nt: TGTGCTAGTGCCATTGAAGGAGAGACCCAGTACTTC
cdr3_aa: CASAIEGETQYF

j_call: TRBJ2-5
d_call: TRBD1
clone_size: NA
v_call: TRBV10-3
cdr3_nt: TGTGCCATCAGTGGGGACAGGTTTGAGACCCAGTACTTC
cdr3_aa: CAISGDRFETQYF

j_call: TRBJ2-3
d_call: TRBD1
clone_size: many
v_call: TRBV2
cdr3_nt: TGTGCCAGCGTCCGGGACAGCCTTAGCACAGATACGCAGTATTTT
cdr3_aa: CASVRDSLSTDTQYF

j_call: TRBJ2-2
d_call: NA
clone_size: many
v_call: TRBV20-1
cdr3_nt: TGCAGTGCTCGACTCCGACAAAACACCGGGGAGCTGTTTTTT
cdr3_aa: CSARLRQNTGELFF

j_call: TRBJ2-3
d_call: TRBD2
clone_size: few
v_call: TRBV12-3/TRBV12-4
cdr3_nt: TGTGCCAGCACCCCGGGACTAGCGGGGGCAGATACGCAGTATTTT
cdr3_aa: CASTPGLAGADTQYF

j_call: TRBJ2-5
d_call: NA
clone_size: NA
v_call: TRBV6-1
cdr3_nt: TGTGCCACCAGCTCCGGGGGAACCGGGACCCAGTACTTC
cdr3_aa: CATSSGGTGTQYF

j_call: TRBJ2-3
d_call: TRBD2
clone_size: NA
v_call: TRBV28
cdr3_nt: TGTGCCAGCAGTTTATCGACTAGCGGTCCCTGGGATACGCAGTATTTT
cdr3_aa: CASSLSTSGPWDTQYF

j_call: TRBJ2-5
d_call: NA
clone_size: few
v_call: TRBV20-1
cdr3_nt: TGCAGTGCGACCAGGACTATGAGGGAGACCCAGTACTTC
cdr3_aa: CSATRTMRETQYF

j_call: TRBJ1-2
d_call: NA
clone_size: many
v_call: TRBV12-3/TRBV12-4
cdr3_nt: TGTGCCAGCAGTTTATATCTGTCGGGGCCCGGCGGCTACACCTTC
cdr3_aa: CASSLYLSGPGGYTF

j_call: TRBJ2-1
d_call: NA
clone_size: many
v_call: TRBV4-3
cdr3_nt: TGCGCCAGCAGCCAGGGCACAGGGATTATCTACAATGAGCAGTTCTTC
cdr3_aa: CASSQGTGIIYNEQFF

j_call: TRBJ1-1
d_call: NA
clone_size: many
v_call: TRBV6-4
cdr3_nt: TGTGCCAGCAGGGCAGGGGCTGGCACTGAAGCTTTCTTT
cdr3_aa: CASRAGAGTEAFF

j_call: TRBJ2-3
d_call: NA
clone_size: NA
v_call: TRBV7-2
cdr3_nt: TGTGCCAGCAGCGCCGGGGGAGTAAGCACAGATACGCAGTATTTT
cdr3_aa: CASSAGGVSTDTQYF

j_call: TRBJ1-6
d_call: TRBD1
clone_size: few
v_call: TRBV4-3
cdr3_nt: TGCGCCAGCAGCCAGCTCGGACAGGGTTTTCCACCCCTCCACTTT
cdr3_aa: CASSQLGQGFPPLHF

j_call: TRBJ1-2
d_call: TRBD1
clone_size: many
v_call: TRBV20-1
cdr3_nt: TGCAGTGCTAGGGACACAGGGGTCAAAGATGGCTACACCTTC
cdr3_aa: CSARDTGVKDGYTF

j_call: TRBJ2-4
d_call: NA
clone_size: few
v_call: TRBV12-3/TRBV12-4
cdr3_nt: TGTGCCACCGCCGGGTGGGGAGAGATAGCCAAAAACATTCAGTACTTC
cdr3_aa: CATAGWGEIAKNIQYF

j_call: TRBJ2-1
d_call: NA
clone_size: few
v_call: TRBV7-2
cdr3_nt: TGTGCCAGCAGTCTGACGGTAGGTGAGCAGTTCTTC
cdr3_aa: CASSLTVGEQFF

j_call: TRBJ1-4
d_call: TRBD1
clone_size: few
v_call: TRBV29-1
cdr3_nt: TGCAGCGTTGGGGGACAGGCTCCTAATGAAAAACTGTTTTTT
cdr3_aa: CSVGGQAPNEKLFF

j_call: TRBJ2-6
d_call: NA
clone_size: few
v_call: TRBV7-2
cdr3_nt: TGTGCCAGCAGCCAAGTGGGTCCTGGGGCCAACGTCCTGACTTTC
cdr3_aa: CASSQVGPGANVLTF

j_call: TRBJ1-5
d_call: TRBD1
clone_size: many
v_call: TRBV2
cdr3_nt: TGTGCCAGCAATCGGGACAGGGGTCTGCCCCAGCATTTT
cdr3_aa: CASNRDRGLPQHF

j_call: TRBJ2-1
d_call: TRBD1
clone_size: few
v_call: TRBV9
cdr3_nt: TGTGCCAGCAGCGCCACCGGGACAGTCAATGAGCAGTTCTTC
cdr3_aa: CASSATGTVNEQFF

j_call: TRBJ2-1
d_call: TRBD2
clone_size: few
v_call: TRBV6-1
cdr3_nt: TGTGCCAGCAGTCGACGGGGGGGGGCCTACAATGAGCAGTTCTTC
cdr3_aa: CASSRRGGAYNEQFF

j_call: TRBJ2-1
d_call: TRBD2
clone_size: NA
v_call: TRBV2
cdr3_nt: TGTGCCAGCAGTGTCCCAGGACTAGGGCCCTACAATGAGCAGTTCTTC
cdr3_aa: CASSVPGLGPYNEQFF

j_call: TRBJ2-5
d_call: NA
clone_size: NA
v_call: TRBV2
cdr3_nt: TGTGCCAGCAGTGATGAGGCTACAAGCTCCCAAGAGACCCAGTACTTC
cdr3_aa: CASSDEATSSQETQYF

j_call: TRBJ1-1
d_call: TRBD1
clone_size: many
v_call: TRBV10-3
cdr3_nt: TGTGCCACATCCAGGACAGGCGAGAACACTGAAGCTTTCTTT
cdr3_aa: CATSRTGENTEAFF

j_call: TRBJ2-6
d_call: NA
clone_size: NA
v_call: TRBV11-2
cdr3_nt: TGTGCCAGCAGCTTCTCGCGGCGGGGACCCAAAATGTCTGGGGCCAACGTCCTGACTTTC
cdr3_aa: CASSFSRRGPKMSGANVLTF

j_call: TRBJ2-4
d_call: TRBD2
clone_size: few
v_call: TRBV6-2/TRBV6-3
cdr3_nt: TGTGCCAGCCTAGCGGGAGGGGACACCAAAAACATTCAGTACTTC
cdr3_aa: CASLAGGDTKNIQYF

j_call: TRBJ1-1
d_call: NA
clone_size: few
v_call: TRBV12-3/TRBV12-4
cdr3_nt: TGTGCCAGCAGTTTATCGGGAGAGGGTGAAGCTTTCTTT
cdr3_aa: CASSLSGEGEAFF

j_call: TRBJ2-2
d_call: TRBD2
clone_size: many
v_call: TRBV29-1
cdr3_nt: TGCAGCGTTGAAGATCGCGGGGGGCGTACCGGGGAGCTGTTTTTT
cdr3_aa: CSVEDRGGRTGELFF

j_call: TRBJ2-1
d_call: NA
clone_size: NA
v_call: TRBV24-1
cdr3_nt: TGTGCCACCAGTGGAAGGGTCTCTTTTTACAATGAGCAGTTCTTC
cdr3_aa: CATSGRVSFYNEQFF

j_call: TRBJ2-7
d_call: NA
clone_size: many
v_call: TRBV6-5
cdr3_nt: TGTGCCAGCAGTTACGGTTTTGGGGCTTACTACGAGCAGTACTTC
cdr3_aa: CASSYGFGAYYEQYF

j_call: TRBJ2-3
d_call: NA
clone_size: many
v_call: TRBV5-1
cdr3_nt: TGCGCCAGCAGCCTGGGGGTTGTGGCCCGCACAGATACGCAGTATTTT
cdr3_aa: CASSLGVVARTDTQYF

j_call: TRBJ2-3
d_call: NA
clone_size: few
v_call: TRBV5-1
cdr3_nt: TGCGCCAGCAGCTGGGGTACAGATACGCAGTATTTT
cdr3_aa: CASSWGTDTQYF

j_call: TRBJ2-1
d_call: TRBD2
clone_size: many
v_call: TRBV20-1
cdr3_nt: TGCAGTGCTTCGACTAGCGGGAGGGTCAATGAGCAGTTCTTC
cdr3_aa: CSASTSGRVNEQFF

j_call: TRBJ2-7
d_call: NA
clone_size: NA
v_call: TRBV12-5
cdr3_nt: TGTGCTAGTGGTTTGGTAAGGCGGCTTGCCTACGAGCAGTACTTC
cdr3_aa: CASGLVRRLAYEQYF

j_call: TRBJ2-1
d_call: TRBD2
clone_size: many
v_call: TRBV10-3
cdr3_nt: TGTGCCATCAGTGAGTCGATCATTAGCGGGAGAGGGCCCGATGAGCAGTTCTTC
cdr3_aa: CAISESIISGRGPDEQFF